This TCR beta chain was observed in a study of T cells in localized non-small cell lung cancer. General study points: Appearing in adjacent lung were a median about 59 of the top 100 tumor clones. A denser population of T cells in blood accompanied longer overall survival. Tumor showed lower T cell clonality than uninvolved adjacent lung, where it was highest.

Of note for this clone: Its specificity is not known.

Using immunoSEQ multiplex PCR, the repertoire was profiled, and TCRdb retains in-frame clones only, with some absent. The table lists 31,000 or so clones, about 89% of them singletons. This TCR derives from a female donor older than 55 with stage I lung adenocarcinoma. Sequencing used peripheral blood, obtained before any cancer treatment.

The chain's CDR3 is CAISESGPSGANVLTF. The DNA for the CDR3 is TGTGCCATCAGTGAGTCGGGTCCCTCTGGGGCCAACGTCCTGACTTTC. V usage is TRBV10-3 and J usage is TRBJ2-6; no clear D. The CDR3 covers 16 residues. Germline loops: CDR1 ENHRY, CDR2 SYGVKD. Between the trimmed V and J ends, which lost 0 bases and 0 bases, there was a span of 6 bases.